These T cell receptor beta chains were read from a single sample in a study of blood T cell repertoires in COVID-19. Assay: immunoSEQ multiplex PCR; the TCRdb copy retains only in-frame clones and omits some. This sample has 150,000 to 200,000 clones, with approximately 88% found just once. What was sequenced was peripheral blood. These receptors were taken from a woman aged 80 or over with active or convalescent COVID-19. Both conserved end residues are part of each CDR3. The order of the fields is clone size, D gene, J gene, V gene, CDR3 protein, CDR3 DNA. D genes are given only for firm matches. Size tells how often a clone was seen (once, few, many) or the class of an expanded clone, and some rows leave it out.

NA TRBD2 TRBJ2-2 TRBV5-1 CASSLVVTSGGAGVTGELFF TGCGCCAGCAGCTTGGTGGTAACTAGCGGGGGGGCCGGTGTCACCGGGGAGCTGTTTTTT
NA NA TRBJ2-7 TRBV5-1 CASSLPIYGQGINEQYF TGCGCCAGCAGCTTACCGATCTATGGGCAGGGGATCAACGAGCAGTACTTC
few TRBD1 TRBJ2-6 TRBV27 CASSFRRQGLFSGANVLTF TGTGCCAGCAGTTTCCGGCGACAGGGTCTATTCTCTGGGGCCAACGTCCTGACTTTC
few NA TRBJ1-5 TRBV7-2 CASSLVVNSNQPQHF TGTGCCAGCAGCTTAGTAGTAAATAGCAATCAGCCCCAGCATTTT
NA TRBD2 TRBJ2-1 TRBV27 CASSLSLGGTVYNEQFF TGTGCCAGCAGTTTATCGCTGGGGGGGACGGTCTACAATGAGCAGTTCTTC
NA TRBD2 TRBJ2-2 TRBV6-5 CATRLAGGHTGELFF TGTGCCACCCGACTAGCGGGGGGGCACACCGGGGAGCTGTTTTTT
NA TRBD1 TRBJ2-7 TRBV2 CASTTTGWIYEQYF TGTGCCAGCACCACGACAGGGTGGATCTACGAGCAGTACTTC
NA NA TRBJ2-7 TRBV2 CASSPTGTNYEQYF TGTGCCAGCAGCCCTACCGGGACAAACTACGAGCAGTACTTC
NA TRBD1 TRBJ1-2 TRBV19 CASSDASGGTSYGYTF TGTGCCAGTAGTGACGCGTCAGGGGGAACGAGCTATGGCTACACCTTC
NA NA TRBJ2-7 TRBV5-6 CASSLVTGNEQYF TGTGCCAGCAGCTTGGTCACAGGGAACGAGCAGTACTTC
NA TRBD2 TRBJ2-3 TRBV3-1/TRBV3-2 CASSPRFGGMTDTQYF TGTGCCAGCAGCCCGCGATTCGGGGGGATGACAGATACGCAGTATTTT
NA TRBD1 TRBJ1-1 TRBV30 CAWSTTGGNTEAFF TGTGCCTGGAGTACCACAGGGGGGAACACTGAAGCTTTCTTT
NA NA TRBJ1-4 TRBV4-3 CASSQNQGANEKLFF TGCGCCAGCAGCCAGAATCAGGGTGCTAATGAAAAACTGTTTTTT
NA TRBD1 TRBJ1-5 TRBV2 CASSGDRVGNQPQHF TGTGCCAGCAGTGGAGACAGGGTCGGCAATCAGCCCCAGCATTTT
NA NA TRBJ1-2 TRBV5-5 CASSFQGEGYGYTF TGTGCCAGCAGCTTCCAAGGAGAGGGCTATGGCTACACCTTC
NA TRBD1 TRBJ2-1 TRBV7-2 CASSSRGTGGSYNEQFF TGTGCCAGCAGTTCCCGGGGAACAGGGGGCTCCTACAATGAGCAGTTCTTC
NA NA TRBJ2-3 TRBV9 CASSVRGEPSTDTQYF TGTGCCAGCAGCGTCCGAGGAGAACCTAGCACAGATACGCAGTATTTT
NA NA TRBJ2-5 TRBV6-5 CASSYSRETGETQYF TGTGCCAGCAGTTACTCCCGTGAGACAGGAGAGACCCAGTACTTC
NA TRBD1 TRBJ1-2 TRBV5-4 CASSPGTGSGYTF TGTGCCAGCAGCCCCGGGACAGGGAGCGGCTACACCTTC
NA NA TRBJ1-1 TRBV18 CASSPFGAGNTEAFF TGTGCCAGCTCACCATTTGGGGCAGGGAACACTGAAGCTTTCTTT
NA TRBD1 TRBJ1-5 TRBV2 CASSPGTGYQPQHF TGTGCCAGCAGTCCCGGGACAGGGTATCAGCCCCAGCATTTT
NA NA TRBJ2-4 TRBV20-1 CSARDYPIQYF TGCAGTGCTAGGGACTATCCAATTCAGTACTTC
once TRBD1 TRBJ2-5 TRBV19 CASSMGSGGGETQYF TGTGCCAGTAGTATGGGGTCAGGGGGTGGAGAGACCCAGTACTTC
few NA TRBJ1-2 TRBV9 CASSVFEGYTF TGTGCCAGCAGCGTCTTCGAGGGCTACACCTTC
once NA TRBJ2-2 TRBV11-2 CASSLFPLTGNTGELFF TGTGCCAGCAGCTTATTCCCCCTGACAGGGAACACCGGGGAGCTGTTTTTT
many NA TRBJ1-5 TRBV11-2 CASSLEAGFNQPQHF TGTGCCAGCAGCTTAGAAGCAGGCTTCAATCAGCCCCAGCATTTT
NA NA TRBJ1-5 TRBV12-3/TRBV12-4 CASSLGGLQPQHF TGTGCCAGCAGTTTGGGGGGGCTTCAGCCCCAGCATTTT
NA TRBD1 TRBJ2-5 TRBV19 CASSPEQGLETQYF TGTGCCAGTAGTCCAGAACAGGGGTTGGAGACCCAGTACTTC
NA NA TRBJ1-6 TRBV7-2 CASSSRGGNSPLHF TGTGCCAGCAGCTCCCGCGGGGGTAATTCACCCCTCCACTTT
NA NA TRBJ1-1 TRBV30 CALESLPGHPEAFF TGTGCCTTGGAATCACTACCGGGACACCCTGAAGCTTTCTTT
NA NA TRBJ1-2 TRBV9 CASSGAGSIFLEHGYTF TGTGCCAGCAGCGGAGCCGGTTCTATATTCCTAGAACATGGCTACACCTTC